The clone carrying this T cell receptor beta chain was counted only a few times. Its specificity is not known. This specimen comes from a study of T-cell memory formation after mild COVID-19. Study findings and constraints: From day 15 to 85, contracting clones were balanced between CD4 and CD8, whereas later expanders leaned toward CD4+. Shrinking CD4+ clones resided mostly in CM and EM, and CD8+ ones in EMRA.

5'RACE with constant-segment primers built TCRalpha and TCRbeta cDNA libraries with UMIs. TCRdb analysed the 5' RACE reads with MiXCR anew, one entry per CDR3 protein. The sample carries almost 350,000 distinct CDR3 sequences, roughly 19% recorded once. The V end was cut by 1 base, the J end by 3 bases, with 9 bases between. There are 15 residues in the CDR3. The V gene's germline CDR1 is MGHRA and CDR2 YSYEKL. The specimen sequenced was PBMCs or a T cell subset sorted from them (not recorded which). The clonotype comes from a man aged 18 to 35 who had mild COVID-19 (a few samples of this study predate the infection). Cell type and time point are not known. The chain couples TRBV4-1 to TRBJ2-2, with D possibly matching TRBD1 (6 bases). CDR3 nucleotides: TGCGCCAGCAGCCAAGCCAACAGGGACACCGGGGAGCTGTTTTTT. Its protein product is CASSQANRDTGELFF.